This TCR beta chain stems from a study of regulatory T cells in long-lasting Graves disease. Arm-PCR of CDR3 regions and iRepertoire HTBI primers were used to build TCR beta libraries. TCRdb itself ran the multiplex PCR reads through MiXCR, one entry per CDR3 protein. This table holds roughly 360,000 distinct CDR3 sequences, about 12% found once. This clonotype was detected a few times. Time point in this sample: newly diagnosed GD, antithyroid drugs for less than 3 months. PBMCs were the source of the RNA used for TCR sequencing. Germline CDR1 MGHDK, CDR2 SYGVNS. The CDR3 contains 16 residues. J lost 9 bases, V lost 2 bases, and 11 bases had no gene match. The sample was also linked to a second study, of T cells in Graves' hyperthyroidism and ophthalmopathy.

The chain carries TRBV25-1 and TRBJ2-1; TRBD2 matches at 9 bases. The material was peripheral blood mononuclear cells (PBMCs), obtained at new diagnosis, from a patient treated with antithyroid drugs. The TCR sequence derives from a young woman with Graves disease. The CDR3 DNA reads as TGTGCCAGCAGTGAACTAGGCGGGGGGGCATTCTTTGAGCAGTTCTTC. Translation gives CASSELGGGAFFEQFF.